The following is a TCR beta chain sequence with its context. Its target is not known. These data originate in a study of T cell responses to AZD1222 COVID-19 vaccine. Broader study findings: Per reports, nearly half of all spike-specific TCRs target regions that are unmutated in variants. Donors were chiefly white British, with a greater number of females, and clonal diversity was perhaps underestimated. Sampling that yielded the repertoires occurred only after the peak T cell response.

Produced via immunoSEQ multiplex PCR; TCRdb's table is partial and in-frame only. The sample includes 80,000 to 100,000 clones, roughly nine tenths of them seen just once. CDR3 length: 13 amino acids. Germline lookup yields CDR1 PRHDT and CDR2 FYEKMQ (reference sequence). V gave up 3 bases and J gave up 5 bases; unmatched junction bases: 2. The origin of this receptor is an adult who received the AZD1222 COVID-19 vaccine. The genes are TRBV13 and TRBJ2-5; TRBD2 matches at 8 bases. The starting material was peripheral blood, obtained 28 days after the second AZD1222 dose. The CDR3 DNA reads TGTGCCAGCAGCTTTAGCGGGACTGAGACCCAGTACTTC. Translated: CASSFSGTETQYF. Full variable domain (rest looked up from reference TRBV13 and TRBJ2-5): AAGVIQSPRHLIKEKRETATLKCYPIPRHDTVYWYQQGPGQDPQFLISFYEKMQSDKGSIPDRFSAQQFSDYHSELNMSSLELGDSALYFCASSFSGTETQYFGPGTRLLVL.